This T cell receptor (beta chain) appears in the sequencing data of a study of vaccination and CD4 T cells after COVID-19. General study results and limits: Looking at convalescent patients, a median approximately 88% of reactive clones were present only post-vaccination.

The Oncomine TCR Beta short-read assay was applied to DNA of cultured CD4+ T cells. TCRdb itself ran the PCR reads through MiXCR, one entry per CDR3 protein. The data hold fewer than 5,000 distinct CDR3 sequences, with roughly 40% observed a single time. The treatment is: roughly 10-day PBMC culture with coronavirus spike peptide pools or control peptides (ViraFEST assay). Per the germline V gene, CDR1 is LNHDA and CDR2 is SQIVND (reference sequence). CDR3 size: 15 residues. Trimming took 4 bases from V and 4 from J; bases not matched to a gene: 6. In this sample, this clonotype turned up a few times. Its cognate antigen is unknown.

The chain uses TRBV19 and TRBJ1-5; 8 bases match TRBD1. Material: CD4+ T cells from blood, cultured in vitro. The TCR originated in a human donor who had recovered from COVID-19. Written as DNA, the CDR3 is TGTGCCAGTAGTACCAGAGACAGGGGAAATCAGCCCCAGCATTTT. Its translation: CASSTRDRGNQPQHF.